This T cell receptor (beta chain) was captured by sequencing in a study of blood T cell repertoires in COVID-19. The overall study: Sites in the United States, Italy and Spain provided acute and convalescent COVID-19 samples.

Germline V gene lookup returns CDR1 MNHEY and CDR2 SMNVEV (reference sequence). The CDR3 extends over 12 amino acids. V lost 5 bases and J lost 5, with 10 bases in between. What the recovered Cohort 3 donors had was two negative PCRs, clearance, or symptom resolution. Measured with immunoSEQ multiplex PCR; TCRdb has only the in-frame clones, and not every one. The table shows about 210,000 clones, with 81% occurring only once. Sequencing used PBMCs or T cells enriched from blood (not recorded which). This chain joins TRBV27 and TRBJ2-7; D might be TRBD1 (6 bases). This sequence was found in a man between 40 and 49 years old who had recovered from COVID-19. In DNA form, the CDR3 reads TGTGCCAGCAGTACCTACAGGGACGAGCAGTACTTC. Amino acids: CASSTYRDEQYF.